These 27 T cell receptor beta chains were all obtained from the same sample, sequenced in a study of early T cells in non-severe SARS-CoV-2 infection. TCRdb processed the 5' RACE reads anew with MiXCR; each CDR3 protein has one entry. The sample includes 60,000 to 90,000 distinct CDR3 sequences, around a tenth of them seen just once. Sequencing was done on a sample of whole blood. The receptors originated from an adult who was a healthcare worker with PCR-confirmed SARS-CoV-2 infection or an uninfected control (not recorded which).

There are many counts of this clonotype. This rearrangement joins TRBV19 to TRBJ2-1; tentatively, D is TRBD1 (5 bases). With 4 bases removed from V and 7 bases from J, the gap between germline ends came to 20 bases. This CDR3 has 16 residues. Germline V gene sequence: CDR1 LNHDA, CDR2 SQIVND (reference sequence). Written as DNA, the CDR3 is TGTGCCAGTAGTAGCCTCGGACAAGCGATTTCTAATGAGCAGTTCTTC. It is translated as CASSSLGQAISNEQFF.

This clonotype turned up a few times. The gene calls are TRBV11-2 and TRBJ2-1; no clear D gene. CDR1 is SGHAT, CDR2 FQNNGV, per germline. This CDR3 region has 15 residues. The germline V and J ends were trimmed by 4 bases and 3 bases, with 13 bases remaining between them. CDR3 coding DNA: TGTGCCAGCAGCTCGCCCGGCGCCCTCTACAATGAGCAGTTCTTC. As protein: CASSSPGALYNEQFF. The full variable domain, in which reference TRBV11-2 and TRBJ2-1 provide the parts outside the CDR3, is EAGVAQSPRYKIIEKRQSVAFWCNPISGHATLYWYQQILGQGPKLLIQFQNNGVVDDSQLPKDRFSAERLKGVDSTLKIQPAKLEDSAVYLCASSSPGALYNEQFFGPGTRLTVL.

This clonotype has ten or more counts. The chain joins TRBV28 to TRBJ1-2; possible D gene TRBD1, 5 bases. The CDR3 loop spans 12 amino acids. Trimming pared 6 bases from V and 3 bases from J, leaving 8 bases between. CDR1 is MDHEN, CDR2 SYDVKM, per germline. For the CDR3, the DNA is TGTGCCAGCAGAGGGACTTACTATGGCTACACCTTC. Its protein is CASRGTYYGYTF.

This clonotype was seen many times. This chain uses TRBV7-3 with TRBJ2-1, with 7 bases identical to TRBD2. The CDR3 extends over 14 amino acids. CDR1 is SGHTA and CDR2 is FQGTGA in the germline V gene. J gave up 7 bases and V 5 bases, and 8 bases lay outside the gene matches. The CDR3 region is CASSDSGGGNEQFF. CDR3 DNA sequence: TGTGCCAGCAGCGACAGTGGCGGGGGTAATGAGCAGTTCTTC.

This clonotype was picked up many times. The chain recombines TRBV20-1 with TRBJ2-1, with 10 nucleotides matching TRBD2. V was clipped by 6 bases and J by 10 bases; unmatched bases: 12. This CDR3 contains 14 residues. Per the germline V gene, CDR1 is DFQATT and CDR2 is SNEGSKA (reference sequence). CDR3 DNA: TGCAGTGCGAAACGACTAGCGGGTTTCGTAGAGCAGTTCTTC. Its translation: CSAKRLAGFVEQFF.

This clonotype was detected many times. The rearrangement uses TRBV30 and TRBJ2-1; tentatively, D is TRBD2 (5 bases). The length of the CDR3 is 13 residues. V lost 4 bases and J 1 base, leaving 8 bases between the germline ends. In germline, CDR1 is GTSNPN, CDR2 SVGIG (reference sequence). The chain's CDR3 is CAWTAGSYNEQFF. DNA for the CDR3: TGTGCCTGGACGGCGGGTTCCTACAATGAGCAGTTCTTC.

The CDR3 reads CASSLSGSETQYF. CDR3 DNA sequence: TGTGCCAGCAGTTTATCCGGGTCAGAGACCCAGTACTTC. The V gene is TRBV28, the J gene TRBJ2-5; D gene uncertain. Germline V gene data show CDR1 as MDHEN and CDR2 as SYDVKM. This CDR3 has 13 amino acids. With 1 base removed from V and 4 bases from J, the gap between germline ends came to 7 bases.

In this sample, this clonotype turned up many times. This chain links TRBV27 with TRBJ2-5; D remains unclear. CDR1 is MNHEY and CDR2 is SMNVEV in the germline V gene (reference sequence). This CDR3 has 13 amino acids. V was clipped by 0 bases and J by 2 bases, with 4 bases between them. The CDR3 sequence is CASSLSWQETQYF. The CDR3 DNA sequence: TGTGCCAGCAGTTTATCGTGGCAAGAGACCCAGTACTTC.

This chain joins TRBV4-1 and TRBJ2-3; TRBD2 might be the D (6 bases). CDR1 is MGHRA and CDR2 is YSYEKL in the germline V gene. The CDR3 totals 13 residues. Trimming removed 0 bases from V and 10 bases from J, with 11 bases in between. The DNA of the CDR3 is TGCGCCAGCAGCCAAGAAACTAGCTTGGCGCAGTATTTT. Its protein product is CASSQETSLAQYF.

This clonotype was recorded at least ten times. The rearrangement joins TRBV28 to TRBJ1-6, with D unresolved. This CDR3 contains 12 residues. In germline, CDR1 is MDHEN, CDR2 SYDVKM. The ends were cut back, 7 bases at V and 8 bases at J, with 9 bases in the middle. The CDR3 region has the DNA TGTGCCAGCACCCTGGGGTATTCACCCCTCCACTTT. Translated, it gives CASTLGYSPLHF.

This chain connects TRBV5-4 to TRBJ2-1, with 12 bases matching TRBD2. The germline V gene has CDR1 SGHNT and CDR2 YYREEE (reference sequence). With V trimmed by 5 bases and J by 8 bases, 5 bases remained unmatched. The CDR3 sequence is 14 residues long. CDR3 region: CASSRTSGKDEQFF. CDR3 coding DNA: TGTGCCAGCAGTAGGACTAGCGGGAAAGATGAGCAGTTCTTC. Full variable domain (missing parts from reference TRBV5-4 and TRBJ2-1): ETGVTQSPTHLIKTRGQQVTLRCSSQSGHNTVSWYQQALGQGPQFIFQYYREEENGRGNFPPRFSGLQFPNYSSELNVNALELDDSALYLCASSRTSGKDEQFFGPGTRLTVL.

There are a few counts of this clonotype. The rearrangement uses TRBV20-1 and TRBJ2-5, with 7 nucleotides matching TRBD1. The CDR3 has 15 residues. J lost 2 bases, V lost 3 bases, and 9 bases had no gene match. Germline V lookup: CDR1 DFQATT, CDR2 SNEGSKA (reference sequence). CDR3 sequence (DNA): TGCAGTGCTAGCCCAAACCGGGACAGACAAGAGACCCAGTACTTC. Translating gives CSASPNRDRQETQYF.

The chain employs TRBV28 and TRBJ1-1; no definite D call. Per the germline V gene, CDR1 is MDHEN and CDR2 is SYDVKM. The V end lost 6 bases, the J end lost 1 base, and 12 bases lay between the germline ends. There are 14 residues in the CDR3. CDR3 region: CASSSSWENTEAFF. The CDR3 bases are TGTGCCAGCAGCTCCTCTTGGGAGAACACTGAAGCTTTCTTT.

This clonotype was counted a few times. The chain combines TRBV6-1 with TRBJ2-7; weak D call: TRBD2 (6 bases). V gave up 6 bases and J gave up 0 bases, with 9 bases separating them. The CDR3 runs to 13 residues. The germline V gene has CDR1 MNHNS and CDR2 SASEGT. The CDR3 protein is CASSREHSYEQYF. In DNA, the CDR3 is TGTGCCAGCAGCCGGGAGCACTCCTACGAGCAGTACTTC.

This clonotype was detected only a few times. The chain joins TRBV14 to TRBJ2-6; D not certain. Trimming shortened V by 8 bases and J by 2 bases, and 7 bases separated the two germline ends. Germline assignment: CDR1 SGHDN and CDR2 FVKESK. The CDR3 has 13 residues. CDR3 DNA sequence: TGTGCCAGCCGAGTAGCTGGGGCCAACGTCCTGACTTTC. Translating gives CASRVAGANVLTF.

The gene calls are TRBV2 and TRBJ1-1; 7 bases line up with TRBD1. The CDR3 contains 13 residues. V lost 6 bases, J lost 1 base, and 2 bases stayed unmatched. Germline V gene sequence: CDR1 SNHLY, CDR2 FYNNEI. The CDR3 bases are TGTGCCAGCAGCCAGGGGGAGAACACTGAAGCTTTCTTT. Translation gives CASSQGENTEAFF. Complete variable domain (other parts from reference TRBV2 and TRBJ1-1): EPEVTQTPSHQVTQMGQEVILRCVPISNHLYFYWYRQILGQKVEFLVSFYNNEISEKSEIFDDQFSVERPDGSNFTLKIRSTKLEDSAMYFCASSQGENTEAFFGQGTRLTVV.

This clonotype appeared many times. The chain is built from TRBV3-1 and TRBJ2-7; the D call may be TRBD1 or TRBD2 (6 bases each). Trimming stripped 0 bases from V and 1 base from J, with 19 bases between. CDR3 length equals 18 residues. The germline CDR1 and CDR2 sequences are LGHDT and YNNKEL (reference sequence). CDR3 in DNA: TGTGCCAGCAGCCAAGATGGGGGGCGTCTTTTACCATCCTACGAGCAGTACTTC. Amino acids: CASSQDGGRLLPSYEQYF.

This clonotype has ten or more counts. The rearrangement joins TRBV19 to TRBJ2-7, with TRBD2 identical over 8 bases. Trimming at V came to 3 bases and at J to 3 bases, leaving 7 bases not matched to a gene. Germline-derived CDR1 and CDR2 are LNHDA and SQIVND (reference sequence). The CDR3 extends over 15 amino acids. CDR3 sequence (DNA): TGTGCCAGTAGTATGGGGCTAGCGGGCAGCTACGAGCAGTACTTC. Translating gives CASSMGLAGSYEQYF.

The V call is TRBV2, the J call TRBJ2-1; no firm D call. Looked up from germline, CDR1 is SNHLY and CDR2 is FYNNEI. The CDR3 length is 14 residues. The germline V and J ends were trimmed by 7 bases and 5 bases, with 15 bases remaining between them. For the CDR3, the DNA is TGTGCCAGCACCGAAGGTCGTGGCCACAATGAGCAGTTCTTC. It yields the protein CASTEGRGHNEQFF.

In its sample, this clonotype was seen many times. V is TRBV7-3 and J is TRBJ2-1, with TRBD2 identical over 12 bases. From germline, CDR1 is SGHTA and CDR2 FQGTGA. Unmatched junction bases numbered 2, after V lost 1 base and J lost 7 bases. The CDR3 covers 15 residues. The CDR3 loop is CASSLRLAGANEQFF. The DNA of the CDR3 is TGTGCCAGCAGCTTAAGACTAGCGGGAGCGAATGAGCAGTTCTTC.

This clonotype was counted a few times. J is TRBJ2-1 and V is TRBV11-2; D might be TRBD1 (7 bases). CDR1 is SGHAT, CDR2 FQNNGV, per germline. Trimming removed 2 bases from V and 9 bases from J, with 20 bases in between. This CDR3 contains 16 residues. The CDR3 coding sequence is TGTGCCAGCAGCTTATCAGGGGGGTGGTCGAAAGTTGAGCAGTTCTTC. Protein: CASSLSGGWSKVEQFF.

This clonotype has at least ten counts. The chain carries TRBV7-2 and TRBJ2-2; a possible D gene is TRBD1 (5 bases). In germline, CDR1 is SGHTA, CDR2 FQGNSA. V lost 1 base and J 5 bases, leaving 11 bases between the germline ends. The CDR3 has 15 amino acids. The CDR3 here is CASSLGGLPTGELFF. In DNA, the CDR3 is TGTGCCAGCAGCTTAGGGGGCTTACCAACCGGGGAGCTGTTTTTT. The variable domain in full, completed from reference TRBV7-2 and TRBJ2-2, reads GAGVSQSPSNKVTEKGKDVELRCDPISGHTALYWYRQSLGQGLEFLIYFQGNSAPDKSGLPSDRFSAERTGGSVSTLTIQRTQQEDSAVYLCASSLGGLPTGELFFGEGSRLTVL.

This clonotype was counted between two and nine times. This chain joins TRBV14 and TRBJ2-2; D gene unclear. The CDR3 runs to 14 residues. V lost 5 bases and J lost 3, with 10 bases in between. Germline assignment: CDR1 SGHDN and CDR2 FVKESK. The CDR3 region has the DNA TGTGCCAGCAGCGCTATTGGGTACACCGGGGAGCTGTTTTTT. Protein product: CASSAIGYTGELFF.

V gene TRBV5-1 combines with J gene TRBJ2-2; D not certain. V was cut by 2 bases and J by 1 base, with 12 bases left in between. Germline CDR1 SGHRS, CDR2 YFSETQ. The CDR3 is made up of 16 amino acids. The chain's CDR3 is CASSFSRLQNTGELFF. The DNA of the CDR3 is TGCGCCAGCAGCTTTTCCAGACTTCAGAACACCGGGGAGCTGTTTTTT.

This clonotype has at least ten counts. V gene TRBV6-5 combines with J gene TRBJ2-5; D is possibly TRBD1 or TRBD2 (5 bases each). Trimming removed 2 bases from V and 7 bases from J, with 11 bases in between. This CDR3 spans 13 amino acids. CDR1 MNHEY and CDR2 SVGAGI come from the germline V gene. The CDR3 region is CASSYRDVGTQYF. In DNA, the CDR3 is TGTGCCAGCAGTTACAGGGACGTTGGGACCCAGTACTTC.

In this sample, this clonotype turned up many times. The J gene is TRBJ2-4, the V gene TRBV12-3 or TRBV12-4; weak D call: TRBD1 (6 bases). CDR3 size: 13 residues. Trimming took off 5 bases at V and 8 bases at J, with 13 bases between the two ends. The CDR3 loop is CASSARGRDIQYF. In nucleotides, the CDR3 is TGTGCCAGCAGTGCCAGGGGTCGGGACATTCAGTACTTC.

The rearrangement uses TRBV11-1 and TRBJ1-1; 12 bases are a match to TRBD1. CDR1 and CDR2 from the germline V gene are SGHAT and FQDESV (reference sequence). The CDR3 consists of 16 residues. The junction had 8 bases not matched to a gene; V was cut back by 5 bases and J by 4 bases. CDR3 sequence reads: CASSAIGTGGLTEAFF. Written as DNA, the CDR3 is TGTGCCAGCAGCGCAATTGGGACAGGGGGCCTCACTGAAGCTTTCTTT. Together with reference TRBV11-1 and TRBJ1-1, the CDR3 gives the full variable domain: EAEVAQSPRYKITEKSQAVAFWCDPISGHATLYWYRQILGQGPELLVQFQDESVVDDSQLPKDRFSAERLKGVDSTLKIQPAELGDSAMYLCASSAIGTGGLTEAFFGQGTRLTVV.